This T cell receptor (beta chain) was observed in a study of cytomegalovirus exposure and HLA in healthy donors (dated by TCRdb to 2017 to 2019). Looking at the study overall: According to an earlier analysis of 587 of the donors, about 179 million T cells yielded 100 million or so unique TCR beta sequences and around 300 Gb of sequence data. An early release covering about 600 HLA-typed donors comprised 250 to 350 gigabases of sequencing data and 65 million to 100 million unique TCR sequences. Of the 300 to 500 genotyped donors, roughly 76% were placed in the genetic ancestry cluster associated with self-reported Caucasian donors. The study aimed to test whether cataloging public T cell receptors could reveal signatures of past pathogen exposure. The T cell repertoires of 670 or so subjects were profiled by immunosequencing and related to cytomegalovirus serostatus. A separate validation cohort of some 130 different subjects was used in addition to the 666-subject first cohort. High-throughput TCR immunosequencing, statistical association of individual TCRs with disease status, and machine learning were combined to predict cytomegalovirus infection status. To study patterns of TCR occurrence, a later analysis re-analyzed previously published TCR beta repertoires from 700 or so donors and added high-resolution HLA genotyping. Rather than using new phenotypic data, the later analysis identified candidate immune exposures from TCR beta sequences and from how often those sequences occurred across donors. In an earlier analysis of roughly 540 of the donors, high-throughput TCR beta sequencing was used to judge whether each TCR beta V gene segment behaved as functional or pseudogenic. Donor age, sex, ethnicity and CMV serostatus were compiled together with the repertoire data. Genome-wide SNP genotypes for about 65% of the roughly 670 donors were used in a later genetic analysis, which treated that subset as a discovery cohort. Every discovery cohort repertoire had been produced on one sequencing platform. HLA typing included class I and class II loci at four-digit resolution. The number of typed donors differed by locus: roughly 620-640 for A, B, C, DRB1 and DQB1; roughly 510 for DQA1; 606 for DPA1; and around 490 for DPB1. Roughly 5 DR-DQ haplotypes were handled as single units for association and clustering, since linkage in the cohort was strong. On average, roughly 250,000 unique TCR beta nucleotide sequences were sequenced per donor among a few hundred genotyped donors of the cohort, with roughly 18% of those sequences being non-productive. Broad study findings and their caveats: Strong co-occurrence of HLA alleles, especially DR and DQ, made assigning TCR associations to individual alleles difficult. In a later analysis, the rate of TCR association differed among HLA loci, with DRB1 alleles having the most associated TCRs and HLA-C alleles having the fewest. The sequencing pipeline was judged likely to have produced a cluster of highly shared sequence variants as a technical artifact. Because the 87-base-pair reads could not distinguish some IMGT-functional V segments, including TRBV6-2 and TRBV6-3, those segments were excluded. While some public TCRs were present in many individuals, most TCR sequences turned up only very rarely across donors. In a later analysis, most CMV-associated TCR beta chains were found to appear HLA-restricted, with HLA associations seemingly driven largely by CMV exposure. In vitro tests confirmed that a few of the cytomegalovirus-associated TCR beta chains recognize cytomegalovirus antigens. In a later genetic analysis, a missense DCLRE1C variant was associated with V-gene and J-gene trimming of TCR beta chains, and the association was replicated in an independent cohort. In a later analysis, 15,000 to 20,000 TCR beta sequences were associated with specific HLA alleles at a false discovery rate of 0.05. Correlated functional status among segregating V segments might reflect linkage disequilibrium, but an unknown experimental factor could not be ruled out. In a later genetic analysis, fewer N-insertions in productive TCRs were reported among donors in an Asian-associated ancestry cluster than the approximately 670-donor mean. A further reported finding was that TCR beta sequences accurately predicted the HLA-A and HLA-B alleles for most subjects in the first cohort. HLA typing was unavailable for some donors at each locus, so association tests used only the typed subset. In a later analysis, several top co-occurrence clusters were reported to appear linked to parvovirus B19, influenza, CMV and Epstein-Barr virus. The classifier was reported to diagnose cytomegalovirus status with high specificity and sensitivity in both the original cohort and the validation cohort. In a later analysis, HLA-associated TCR beta chains were found to be more clonally expanded and to have lower generation probabilities than equally common non-associated chains. Only TCR beta chains were sequenced in this cohort, and the absence of alpha or paired-chain data limited detectable features. In the study, about 150 TCR beta chains were listed as associated with cytomegalovirus. The authors suggested that the approach could potentially be generalized to other disease states and immunological phenotypes. Broadly in line with IMGT annotations, most TCR beta V segments showed up in productive rearrangements about 87% or about 30% of the time in an earlier analysis of around 600 of the donors. Sequencing depth was assumed to be roughly uniform across donors in the presence/absence analyses, though that assumption may not hold. Because counts were too low, about 18 rarely observed V segments, including chromosome 9 orphons, were excluded from the earlier analysis of 587 of the donors. For the cohort, immune exposure information was limited to CMV serostatus.

With regard to this clone: Its antigen remains undetermined. The record has no base qualities; no much larger clone is one base away.

The library was built by means of the immunoSEQ multiplex PCR assay. For the multiplex PCR, a mixture combining 60 forward primers for TCR Vbeta segments and 13 reverse primers for TCR Jbeta segments was used. A multiplex PCR assay on genomic DNA amplified the CDR3 region of rearranged TCR beta genes. On the Illumina HiSeq System, the amplified TCR beta libraries were sequenced as 87-base-pair reads. As for the original processing: A later analysis tallied some 79 million unique TCR beta chains across the 640 or so repertoires, and about 12 million of those chains were shared by two or more donors. Raw reads were error-corrected and collapsed into unique sequences with a nearest-neighbor algorithm that merged closely related sequences to remove PCR and sequencing errors. CDR3 sequences were aligned to IMGT reference sequences to assign V, D and J gene segments. For a sequence to be retained, a match of at least six nucleotides to both a V gene segment and a J gene segment was required. A rearrangement was called productive if the CDR3 had no stop codons and remained in frame with V and J, and every other rearrangement was called non-productive. Following IMGT convention, CDR3 was defined as the stretch from the second conserved V-encoded cysteine up to the conserved J-encoded phenylalanine. Sequences without an unambiguous match to a single V gene segment were excluded from the earlier analysis of several hundred of the donors. An earlier analysis of several hundred of the donors called V segments functional above 56.7% productive rearrangements and segregating when the between-donor standard deviation exceeded 5%. A statistical classification framework was built to diagnose cytomegalovirus status from the catalog of TCR beta chain sequences. V and J gene assignment, in a later analysis, came from comparing TCR nucleotide sequences with IMGT/GENE-DB human TR gene sequences. The TCRdist pipeline was used in a later analysis to assign CDR3 sequences and most-parsimonious VDJ recombination scenarios. In a later analysis, every TCR beta chain was defined by the combination of its CDR3 amino acid sequence and its V-gene family, and reads without a unique V-gene family were dropped. In a later analysis, approximately 640 highly shared, low-generation-probability nucleotide sequences were removed to address suspected cross-contamination and a sequencing artifact. In a later analysis, a clonal expansion index for each public chain was calculated from normalized within-repertoire ranks of inferred template counts. A later analysis computed generation probabilities with a VDJ recombination model fitted to out-of-frame rearrangements, and checked the results against IGoR. Hypergeometric tests were used in a later analysis to score TCR-TCR, TCR-HLA and TCR-CMV co-occurrence, with a repertoire-size bias correction applied to the TCR pairs. A later analysis estimated false discovery rates by permuting HLA or CMV assignments 20 times. In a later analysis, co-occurring TCRs were grouped using DBSCAN, and TCRdist sequence similarity was added for clustering within HLA-allele-positive subsets. For co-occurrence clustering, repertoires with fewer than 30,000 or more than 120,000 public chains were excluded, along with several repertoires with anomalous nucleotide sharing. In TCRdb, the immuneACCESS table is reduced to in-frame sequences with V and J assigned. These tables do not hold every clone; where another copy was compared, an unresolved V gene accounts for under half, and the others remain unexplained. Clone size and V and J calls were adopted from that table, with D and trimming inferred from the DNA. The sample data list approximately 160,000 clones, and 75% of these were observed just once. Clones ranked in the top ten supply over 1.3% of the sample.

The cohort consisted of hundreds of healthy bone marrow donors. At the time of sampling, every cohort member was nominally healthy, though immune exposures that went unrecorded were likely present. The donor was CMV seronegative and belonged to the group of several hundred seronegative cohort members. Every donor gave a peripheral blood sample, and the peripheral blood mononuclear cells from that sample were used for TCR beta sequencing. The Qiagen DNeasy Blood Extraction Kit was used to extract genomic DNA from the blood cell samples. Trimming costs V 2 bases and J 6 bases, and their ends lie 11 bases apart. The cysteine opens and the phenylalanine closes a CDR3 of 14 amino acids. Only the CDR3 DNA is retained, 42 bases long and in frame from the first base. The germline V gene (reference sequence) yields SGHNT for CDR1 and YYREEE for CDR2.

This sequence uses TRBV5-4 and TRBJ2-2; 5 matching bases give a weak D call of TRBD2. Sequenced input: PBMCs. The source of this sequence is a man aged 18 to 29 in good health and CMV-seronegative. The CDR3 protein is CASSLSGSPGELFF. The sequenced DNA: TGTGCCAGCAGCTTATCGGGGTCCCCCGGGGAGCTGTTTTTT.